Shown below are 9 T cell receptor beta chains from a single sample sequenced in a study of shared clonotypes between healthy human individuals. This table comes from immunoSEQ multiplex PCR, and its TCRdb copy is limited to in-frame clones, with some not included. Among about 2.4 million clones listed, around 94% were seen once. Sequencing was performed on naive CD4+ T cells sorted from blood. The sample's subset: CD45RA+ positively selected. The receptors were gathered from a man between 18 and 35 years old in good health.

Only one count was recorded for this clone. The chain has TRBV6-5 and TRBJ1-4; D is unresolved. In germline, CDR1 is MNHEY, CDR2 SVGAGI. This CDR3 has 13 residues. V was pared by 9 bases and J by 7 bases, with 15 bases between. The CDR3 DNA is TGTGCCAGTAAGGAGGGAGGGCGTGAAAAACTGTTTTTT. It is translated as CASKEGGREKLFF.

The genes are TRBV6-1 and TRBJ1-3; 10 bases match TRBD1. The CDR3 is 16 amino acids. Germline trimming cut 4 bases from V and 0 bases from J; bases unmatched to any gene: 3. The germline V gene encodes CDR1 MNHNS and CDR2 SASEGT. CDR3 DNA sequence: TGTGCCAGCAGTGTCCGACAGGGGGCCTCTGGAAACACCATATATTTT. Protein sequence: CASSVRQGASGNTIYF.

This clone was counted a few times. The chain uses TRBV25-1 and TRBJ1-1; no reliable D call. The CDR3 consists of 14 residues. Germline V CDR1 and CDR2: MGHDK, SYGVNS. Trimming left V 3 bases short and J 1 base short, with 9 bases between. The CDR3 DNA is TGTGCCAGCAGTGACCTCGGAGCGAACACTGAAGCTTTCTTT. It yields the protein CASSDLGANTEAFF.

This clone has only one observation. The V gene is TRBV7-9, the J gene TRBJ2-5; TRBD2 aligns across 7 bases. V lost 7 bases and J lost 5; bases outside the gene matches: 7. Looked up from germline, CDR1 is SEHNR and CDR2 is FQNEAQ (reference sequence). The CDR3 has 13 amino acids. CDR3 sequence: CASNPGGAETQYF. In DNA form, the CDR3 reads TGTGCCAGCAACCCGGGGGGAGCCGAGACCCAGTACTTC.

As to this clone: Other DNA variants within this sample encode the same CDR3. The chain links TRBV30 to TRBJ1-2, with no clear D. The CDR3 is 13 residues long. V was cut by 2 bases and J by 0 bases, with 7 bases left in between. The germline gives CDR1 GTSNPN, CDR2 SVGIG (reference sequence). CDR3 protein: CAWSQETNYGYTF. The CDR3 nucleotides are TGTGCCTGGAGTCAGGAGACTAACTATGGCTACACCTTC.

The CDR3 nucleotides read TGTGCCAGCAGTGAAGCTTACCAGGGATCAACTAATGAAAAACTGTTTTTT. This sequence encodes CASSEAYQGSTNEKLFF. The chain employs TRBV6-1 and TRBJ1-4, with D possibly matching TRBD1 (5 bases). CDR1 is MNHNS, CDR2 SASEGT, per germline. The CDR3 has 17 amino acids. V was cut by 0 bases and J by 0 bases, with 11 bases left in between.

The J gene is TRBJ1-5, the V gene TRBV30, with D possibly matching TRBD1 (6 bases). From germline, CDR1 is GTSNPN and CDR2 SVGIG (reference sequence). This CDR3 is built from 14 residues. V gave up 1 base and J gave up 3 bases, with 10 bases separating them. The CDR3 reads CAWSAQGPNQPQHF. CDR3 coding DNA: TGTGCCTGGAGTGCTCAGGGGCCCAATCAGCCCCAGCATTTT.

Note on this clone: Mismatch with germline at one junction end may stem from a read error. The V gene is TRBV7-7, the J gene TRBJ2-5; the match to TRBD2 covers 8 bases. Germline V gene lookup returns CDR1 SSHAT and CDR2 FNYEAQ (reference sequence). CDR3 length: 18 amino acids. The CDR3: CASSLGGLAGRYQETQYF. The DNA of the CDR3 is TGTGCTAGCAGCTTAGGCGGTCTAGCGGGCAGGTACCAAGAGACCCAGTACTTC.

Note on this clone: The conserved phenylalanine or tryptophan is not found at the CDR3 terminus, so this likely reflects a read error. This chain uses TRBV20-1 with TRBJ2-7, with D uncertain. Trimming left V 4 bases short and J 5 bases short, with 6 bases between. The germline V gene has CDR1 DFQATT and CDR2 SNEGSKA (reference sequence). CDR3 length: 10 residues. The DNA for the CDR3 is TGCAGTGCTACTCCTGACGAGCAGTACCTC. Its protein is CSATPDEQYL.